A single sample gave rise to the 12 T cell receptor beta chains below, sequenced in a study of T cell responses to AZD1222 COVID-19 vaccine (dated by TCRdb to about 2021). Sample time point, as interpreted from the label and publication: about 28 days (+/-7) after the second vaccine dose. The library came from the immunoSEQ multiplex PCR assay. Entries here come from immuneACCESS through TCRdb and include only in-frame sequences with V and J called. Some clones fail to appear in such tables; in the studies checked, an unresolved V gene covers under half of the shortfall, and the cause of the remainder is unknown. The sample yields 95,000 to 100,000 clones; over 75% were counted once. Roughly 10% of the sample goes to the ten largest clones. The input for sequencing was peripheral blood, taken 28 days after the second AZD1222 dose. These receptors all come from an adult who received the AZD1222 COVID-19 vaccine.

The rearrangement links TRBV6-5 to TRBJ2-7; D not resolved. V shed 5 bases and J shed 0 bases, with 8 bases lying between them. Germline values: CDR1 MNHEY, CDR2 SVGAGI. The CDR3 is 13 amino acids. In DNA form, the CDR3 reads TGTGCCAGCAGTACCCGACTCTCCTACGAGCAGTACTTC. This sequence encodes CASSTRLSYEQYF.

The chain combines TRBV19 with TRBJ2-1; 8 nucleotides match TRBD1. From germline, CDR1 is LNHDA and CDR2 SQIVND (reference sequence). Losses at the gene ends were 1 base for V and 8 bases for J; bases not matched to a gene: 7. This CDR3 spans 15 amino acids. The CDR3 DNA is TGTGCCAGTAGTATAGTTCAGGGGGCGATGTATGAGCAGTTCTTC. It codes for CASSIVQGAMYEQFF. Full variable domain (remainder filled in from reference TRBV19 and TRBJ2-1): DGGITQSPKYLFRKEGQNVTLSCEQNLNHDAMYWYRQDPGQGLRLIYYSQIVNDFQKGDIAEGYSVSREKKESFPLTVTSAQKNPTAFYLCASSIVQGAMYEQFFGPGTRLTVL.

The V gene is TRBV2, the J gene TRBJ2-7; weak D call: TRBD2 (7 bases). Trimming took off 7 bases at V and 6 bases at J, with 19 bases between the two ends. The CDR3 covers 14 residues. The germline CDR1 and CDR2 sequences are SNHLY and FYNNEI. CDR3 residues: CASIGLRGPGEQYF. The CDR3 bases are TGTGCCAGCATAGGTTTGCGGGGGCCTGGCGAGCAGTACTTC.

This clone was counted only a few times. The chain employs TRBV18 and TRBJ1-1; TRBD1 might be the D (5 bases). The CDR3 runs 13 residues. The germline V gene encodes CDR1 KGHSH and CDR2 LQKENI. V was cut by 2 bases and J by 1 base, with 5 bases left in between. The CDR3 is CASSPGTNTEAFF. Written as DNA, the CDR3 is TGTGCCAGCTCACCAGGGACGAACACTGAAGCTTTCTTT.

This clone was observed once. The CDR3 region has the DNA TGTGCCAGCAGCTTACGGGTGGCAGATACCACTGAAGCTTTCTTT. Its translation is CASSLRVADTTEAFF. The chain combines TRBV7-8 with TRBJ1-1; D ambiguous. The ends were cut back, 2 bases at V and 4 bases at J, with 14 bases in the middle. The germline V gene has CDR1 SGHVS and CDR2 FQNEAQ. The CDR3 is made up of 15 amino acids.

The gene calls are TRBV5-1 and TRBJ2-3; a possible D gene is TRBD2 (5 bases). Germline lookup yields CDR1 SGHRS and CDR2 YFSETQ. Trimming left V 2 bases short and J 5 bases short, with 15 bases between. CDR3 size: 15 residues. The CDR3 loop reads CASSFSDPAGDTQYF. CDR3 coding DNA: TGCGCCAGCAGCTTTTCGGACCCCGCGGGAGATACGCAGTATTTT.

The chain carries TRBV24-1 and TRBJ2-1; 8 bases fit TRBD2. The junction had 3 bases not matched to a gene; V was cut back by 6 bases and J by 6 bases. The germline CDR1 and CDR2 sequences are KGHDR and SFDVKD. This CDR3 has 13 amino acids. CDR3 DNA sequence: TGTGCCACCAGTTCAGGGACTAGCAATGAGCAGTTCTTC. Residues: CATSSGTSNEQFF.

The J gene is TRBJ1-2, the V gene TRBV6-6; D is unresolved. This CDR3 is built from 11 residues. V was cut by 6 bases and J by 8 bases, with 10 bases left in between. CDR1 MNHNY and CDR2 SVGAGI come from the germline V gene (reference sequence). Here the CDR3 DNA reads TGTGCCAGCAGCCCGGGAAGAGGCTACACCTTC. Its protein is CASSPGRGYTF.

This chain joins TRBV18 and TRBJ2-1; 10 nucleotides align to TRBD2. There are 16 residues in the CDR3. The V segment lost 3 bases and the J segment 4 bases; nucleotides outside the gene matches: 6. Germline V gene sequence: CDR1 KGHSH, CDR2 LQKENI. The CDR3 nucleotides read TGTGCCAGCTCACCCCCCGGGACTAGCGATTACAATGAGCAGTTCTTC. Protein product: CASSPPGTSDYNEQFF.

This chain connects TRBV5-1 to TRBJ2-7, with TRBD1 matching over 12 bases. CDR3 length equals 17 residues. Germline CDR1 is SGHRS and CDR2 is YFSETQ. J lost 0 bases, V lost 0 bases, and 4 bases had no gene match. The CDR3 is CASSLEGTGGVSYEQYF. CDR3 nucleotides: TGCGCCAGCAGCTTGGAAGGGACAGGGGGCGTCTCCTACGAGCAGTACTTC.

The chain joins TRBV12-3 or TRBV12-4 to TRBJ2-1; D gene unclear. The V end was cut by 5 bases, the J end by 9 bases, with 14 bases between. The CDR3 spans 13 residues. This CDR3 is CASSPPYSGEQFF. The DNA for the CDR3 is TGTGCCAGCAGTCCTCCCTACTCCGGTGAGCAGTTCTTC.

This sequence joins TRBV5-4 and TRBJ2-7, with D possibly being TRBD2 (6 bases). V gave up 4 bases and J gave up 6 bases, with 17 bases separating them. The CDR3 is 14 amino acids. The germline gives CDR1 SGHNT, CDR2 YYREEE (reference sequence). CDR3 in amino acids: CASSQDYSLREQYF. In DNA, the CDR3 is TGTGCCAGCAGCCAGGACTATTCTCTGCGCGAGCAGTACTTC. The whole variable domain, remainder taken from reference TRBV5-4 and TRBJ2-7, is ETGVTQSPTHLIKTRGQQVTLRCSSQSGHNTVSWYQQALGQGPQFIFQYYREEENGRGNFPPRFSGLQFPNYSSELNVNALELDDSALYLCASSQDYSLREQYFGPGTRLTVT.